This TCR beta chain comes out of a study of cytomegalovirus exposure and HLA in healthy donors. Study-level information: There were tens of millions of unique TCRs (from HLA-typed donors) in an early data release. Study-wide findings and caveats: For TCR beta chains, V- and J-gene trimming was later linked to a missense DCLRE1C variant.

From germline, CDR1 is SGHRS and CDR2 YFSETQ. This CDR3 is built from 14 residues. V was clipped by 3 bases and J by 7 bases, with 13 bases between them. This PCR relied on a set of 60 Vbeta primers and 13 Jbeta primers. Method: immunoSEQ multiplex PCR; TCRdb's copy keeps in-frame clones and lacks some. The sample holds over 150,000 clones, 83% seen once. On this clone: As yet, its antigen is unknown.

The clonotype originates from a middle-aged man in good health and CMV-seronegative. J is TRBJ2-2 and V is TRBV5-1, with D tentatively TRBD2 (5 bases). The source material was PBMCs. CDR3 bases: TGCGCCAGCAGCTCCGGACTCTTCGGCGGGGAGCTGTTTTTT. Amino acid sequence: CASSSGLFGGELFF.